This T cell receptor beta chain was found in a study of T cells after yellow fever vaccination (dated by TCRdb to the late 2010s). For the study in its entirety: Libraries from fractions with low cell numbers were prepared with the SMART-Seq v4 Ultra Low Input RNA kit. Blood samples were taken at several timepoints before and after primary and secondary immunization, and bulk PBMC replicates and cell subsets were isolated. Two healthy male donors, one aged 18 to 30 and one aged 30 to 40 years, made up the cohort. To follow T-cell clones before and after both primary and booster YFV17D yellow fever vaccination, bulk TCR alpha and beta repertoires underwent longitudinal sequencing.

On this clonotype: Its target antigen remains unknown. Per-base quality was not reported, and no clone a single base away is much larger than it.

The germline V gene supplies CDR1 SGDLS and CDR2 YYNGEE. The CDR3, from cysteine to phenylalanine, totals 13 residues. Left in the record is the CDR3 DNA by itself, 39 bases read in frame from the first base. V lost 0 bases and J lost 7 bases; the stretch between them is 8 bases long. The treatment or condition label, as the study defines it: live attenuated yellow fever vaccine strain. A standard Ficoll-Paque protocol was used to isolate PBMCs from peripheral blood. Dynabeads CD4 and CD8 positive selection kits were used to isolate CD4 and CD8 T-cell fractions. RNA was extracted with TriZol from bulk PBMCs, CD4 and CD8 fractions, and dextramer-positive and dextramer-negative fractions. Results and caveats for the whole study, not just this receptor: After the booster, most clones that had expanded after primary vaccination were detected again (around 97% of CD4 and around nine tenths of CD8), suggesting broad maintenance of memory. Computational filtering was required because FACS-sorted repertoires could contain abundant contaminating clonotypes from the bulk population. Only two donors were included in the study, so the extent to which the findings can be generalized is limited. A small fraction of clonotypes showed up in both the CD4 and CD8 compartments, probably as a result of convergent recombination. Compared with the primary T-cell response, the secondary T-cell response was faster but weaker, reaching its peak on day 5 rather than on day 15.

TCR cDNA was synthesized by 5'RACE template switching, through which a universal primer site and unique molecular identifiers were introduced. cDNA synthesis was primed from both the TCR alpha and TCR beta constant segments. Libraries were amplified in two PCR steps, with sample barcodes and sequencing adapters added in the second step. Sequencing of libraries was performed on Illumina HiSeq 2500 (2x100 bp) or NovaSeq (2x150 bp). Concerning the study's data processing: Reads were demultiplexed and collapsed into UMI consensus sequences with MIGEC, and V(D)J alignment was performed with MiXCR. Vaccine-responding clonotypes were defined with edgeR using replicate PBMC samples, requiring FDR below 0.01 and a log2 fold change above 5 up to day 15. Each bulk clonotype received a CD4 or CD8 identity based on whether the sequenced CD4 or CD8 repertoire contained that clonotype at higher abundance. In-frame beta chains were kept once TCRdb had trimmed the public reads at Q25 with fastp and called clones with MiXCR. Every CDR3 protein is listed once, alongside the most common genes and DNA of its rows. The V and J calls come from TCRdb's annotation, not from the publication. Across this sample there are 200,000 to 300,000 distinct CDR3 sequences, with over 10% seen only once. Of the sample, 0.4% to 0.65% is held by the ten largest clones.

The chain uses TRBV9 and TRBJ2-1; the D gene cannot be resolved reliably. Material: CD4+ T cells sorted from PBMCs, obtained 45 days after the yellow fever booster vaccination. This clonotype originated in a man in his thirties or forties who received the YFV17D yellow fever vaccine. The CDR3 region reads CASSVAQVNEQFF. The sequence in DNA is TGTGCCAGCAGCGTAGCCCAGGTTAATGAGCAGTTCTTC.